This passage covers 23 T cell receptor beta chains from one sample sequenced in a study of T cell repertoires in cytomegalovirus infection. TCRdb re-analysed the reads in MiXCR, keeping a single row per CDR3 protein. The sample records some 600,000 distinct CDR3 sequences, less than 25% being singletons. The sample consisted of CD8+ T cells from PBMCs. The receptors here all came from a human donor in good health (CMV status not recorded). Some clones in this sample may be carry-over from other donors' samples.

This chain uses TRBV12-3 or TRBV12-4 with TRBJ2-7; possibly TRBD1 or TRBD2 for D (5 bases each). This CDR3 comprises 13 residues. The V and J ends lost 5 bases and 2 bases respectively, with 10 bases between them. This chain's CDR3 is CASSGGAAYEQYV. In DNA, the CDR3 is TGTGCCAGCAGTGGGGGTGCCGCCTACGAGCAGTACGTC.

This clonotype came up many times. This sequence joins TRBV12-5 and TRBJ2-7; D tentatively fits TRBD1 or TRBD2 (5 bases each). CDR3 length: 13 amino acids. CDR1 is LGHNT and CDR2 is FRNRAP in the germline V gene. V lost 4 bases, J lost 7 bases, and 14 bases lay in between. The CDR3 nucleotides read TGTGCTAGTGGTTCTGGGGGTGCCCTGGAGCAGTACTTC. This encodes CASGSGGALEQYF. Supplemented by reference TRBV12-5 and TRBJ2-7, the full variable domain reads DARVTQTPRHKVTEMGQEVTMRCQPILGHNTVFWYRQTMMQGLELLAYFRNRAPLDDSGMPKDRFSAEMPDATLATLKIQPSEPRDSAVYFCASGSGGALEQYFGPGTRLTVT.

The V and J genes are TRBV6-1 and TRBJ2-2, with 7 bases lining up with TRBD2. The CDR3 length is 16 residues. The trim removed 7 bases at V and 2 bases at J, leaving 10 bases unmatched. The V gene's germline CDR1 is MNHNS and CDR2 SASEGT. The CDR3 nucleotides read TGTGCCAGCACCCTCGGGCTAGCGGTTAACACCGGGGAGCTGTTTTTT. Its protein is CASTLGLAVNTGELFF.

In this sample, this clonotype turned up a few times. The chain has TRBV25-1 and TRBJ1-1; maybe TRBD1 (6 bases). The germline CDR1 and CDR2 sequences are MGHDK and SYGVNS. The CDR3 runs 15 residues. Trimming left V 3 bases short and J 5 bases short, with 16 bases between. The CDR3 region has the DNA TGTGCCAGCAGTGAGTCAGGGGCCTCGATGACTGAAGCTTTCTTT. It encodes CASSESGASMTEAFF. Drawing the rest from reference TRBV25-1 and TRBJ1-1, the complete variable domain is EADIYQTPRYLVIGTGKKITLECSQTMGHDKMYWYQQDPGMELHLIHYSYGVNSTEKGDLSSESTVSRIRTEHFPLTLESARPSHTSQYLCASSESGASMTEAFFGQGTRLTVV.

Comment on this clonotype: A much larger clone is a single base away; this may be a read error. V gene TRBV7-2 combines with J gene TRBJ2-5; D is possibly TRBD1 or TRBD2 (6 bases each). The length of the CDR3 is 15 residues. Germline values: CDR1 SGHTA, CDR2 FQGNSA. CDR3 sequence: CVSSWDAGTQETQYF. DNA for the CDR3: TGTGTCAGCAGCTGGGATGCGGGGACACAAGAGACCCAGTACTTC.

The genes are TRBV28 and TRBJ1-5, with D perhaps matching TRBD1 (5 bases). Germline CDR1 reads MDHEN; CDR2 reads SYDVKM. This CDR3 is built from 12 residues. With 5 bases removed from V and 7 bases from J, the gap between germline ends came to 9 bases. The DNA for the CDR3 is TGTGCCAGCAGTGGCGACAGACAGCCCCAGCATTTT. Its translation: CASSGDRQPQHF.

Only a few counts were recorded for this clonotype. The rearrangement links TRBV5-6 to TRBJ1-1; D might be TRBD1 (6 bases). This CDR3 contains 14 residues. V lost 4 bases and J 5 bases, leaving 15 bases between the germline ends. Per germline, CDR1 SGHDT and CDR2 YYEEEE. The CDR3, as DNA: TGTGCCAGCAGCCCAGGACAGAGCAGGACTGAAGCTTTCTTT. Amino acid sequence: CASSPGQSRTEAFF. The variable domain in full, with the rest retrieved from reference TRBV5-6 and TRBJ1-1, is DAGVTQSPTHLIKTRGQQVTLRCSPKSGHDTVSWYQQALGQGPQFIFQYYEEEERQRGNFPDRFSGHQFPNYSSELNVNALLLGDSALYLCASSPGQSRTEAFFGQGTRLTVV.

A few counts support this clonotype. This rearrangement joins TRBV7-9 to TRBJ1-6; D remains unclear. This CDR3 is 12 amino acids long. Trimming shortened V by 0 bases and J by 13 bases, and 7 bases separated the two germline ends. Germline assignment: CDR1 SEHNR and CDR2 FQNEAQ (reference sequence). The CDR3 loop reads CASSLANLPLHF. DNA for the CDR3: TGTGCCAGCAGCTTAGCGAATTTGCCCCTCCACTTT.

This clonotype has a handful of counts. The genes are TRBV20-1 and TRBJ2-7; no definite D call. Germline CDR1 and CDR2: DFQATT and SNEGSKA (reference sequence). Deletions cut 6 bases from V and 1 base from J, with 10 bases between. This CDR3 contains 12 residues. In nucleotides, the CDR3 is TGCAGTGCGCAGTCTTCTTCCTACGAGCAGTACTTC. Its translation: CSAQSSSYEQYF.

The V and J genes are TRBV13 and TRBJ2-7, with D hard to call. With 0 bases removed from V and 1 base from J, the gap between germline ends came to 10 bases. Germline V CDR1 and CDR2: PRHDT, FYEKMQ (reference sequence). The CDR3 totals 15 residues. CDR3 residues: CASSLGRHTSYEQYF. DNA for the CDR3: TGTGCCAGCAGCTTAGGGAGGCACACTTCCTACGAGCAGTACTTC.

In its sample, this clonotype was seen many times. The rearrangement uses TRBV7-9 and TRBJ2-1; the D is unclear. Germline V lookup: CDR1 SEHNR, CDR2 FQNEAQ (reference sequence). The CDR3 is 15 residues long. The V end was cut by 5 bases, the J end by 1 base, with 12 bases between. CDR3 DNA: TGTGCCAGCAGCCCACGACAACGATCCTACAATGAGCAGTTCTTC. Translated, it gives CASSPRQRSYNEQFF. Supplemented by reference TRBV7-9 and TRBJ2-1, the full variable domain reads DTGVSQNPRHKITKRGQNVTFRCDPISEHNRLYWYRQTLGQGPEFLTYFQNEAQLEKSRLLSDRFSAERPKGSFSTLEIQRTEQGDSAMYLCASSPRQRSYNEQFFGPGTRLTVL.

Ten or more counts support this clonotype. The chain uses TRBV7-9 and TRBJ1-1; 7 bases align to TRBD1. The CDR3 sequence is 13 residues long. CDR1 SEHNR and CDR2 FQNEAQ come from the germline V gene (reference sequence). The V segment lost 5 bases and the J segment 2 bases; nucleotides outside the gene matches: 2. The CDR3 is CASSDRVNTEAFF. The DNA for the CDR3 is TGTGCCAGCAGCGACAGGGTTAACACTGAAGCTTTCTTT.

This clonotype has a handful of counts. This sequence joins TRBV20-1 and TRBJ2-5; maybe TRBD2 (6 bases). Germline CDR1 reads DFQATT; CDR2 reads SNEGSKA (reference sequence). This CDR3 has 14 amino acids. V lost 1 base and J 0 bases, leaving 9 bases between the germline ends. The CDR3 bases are TGCAGTGCTAGAGGGGGACTGTACCAAGAGACCCAGTACTTC. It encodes CSARGGLYQETQYF.

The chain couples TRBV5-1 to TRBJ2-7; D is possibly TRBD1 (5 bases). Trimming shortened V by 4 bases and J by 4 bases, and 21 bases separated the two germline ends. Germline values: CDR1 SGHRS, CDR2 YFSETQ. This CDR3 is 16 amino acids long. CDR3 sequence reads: CASSAVIGTGDYEQYF. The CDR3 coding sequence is TGCGCCAGCAGCGCCGTGATAGGAACAGGCGATTACGAGCAGTACTTC.

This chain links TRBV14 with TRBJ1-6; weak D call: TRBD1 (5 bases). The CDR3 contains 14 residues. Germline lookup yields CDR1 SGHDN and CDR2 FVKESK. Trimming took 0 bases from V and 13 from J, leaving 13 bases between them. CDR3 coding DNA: TGTGCCAGCAGCCAAGAGGAAGCAGGGTGGCCCCTCCACTTT. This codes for CASSQEEAGWPLHF.

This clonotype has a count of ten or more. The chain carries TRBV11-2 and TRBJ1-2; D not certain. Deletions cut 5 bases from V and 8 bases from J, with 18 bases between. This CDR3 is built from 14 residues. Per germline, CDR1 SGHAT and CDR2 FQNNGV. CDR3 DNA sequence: TGTGCCAGCAGCCCCTCGACCTCTGAAGACGGCTACACCTTC. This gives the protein CASSPSTSEDGYTF.

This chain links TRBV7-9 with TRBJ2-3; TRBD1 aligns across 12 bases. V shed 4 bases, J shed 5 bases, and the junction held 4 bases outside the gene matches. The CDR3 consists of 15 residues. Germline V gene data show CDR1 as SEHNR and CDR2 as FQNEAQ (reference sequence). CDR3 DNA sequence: TGTGCCAGCAGCTCCCGGGACAGGGGGCAAGATACGCAGTATTTT. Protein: CASSSRDRGQDTQYF.

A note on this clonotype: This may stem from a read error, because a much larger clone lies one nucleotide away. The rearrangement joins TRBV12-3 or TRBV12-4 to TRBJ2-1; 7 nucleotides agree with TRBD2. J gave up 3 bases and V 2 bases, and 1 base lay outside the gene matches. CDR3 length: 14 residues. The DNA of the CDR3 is TGTGCCAGCAGTTTACTAGCGGACTACAATGAGCAGTTCTTC. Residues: CASSLLADYNEQFF.

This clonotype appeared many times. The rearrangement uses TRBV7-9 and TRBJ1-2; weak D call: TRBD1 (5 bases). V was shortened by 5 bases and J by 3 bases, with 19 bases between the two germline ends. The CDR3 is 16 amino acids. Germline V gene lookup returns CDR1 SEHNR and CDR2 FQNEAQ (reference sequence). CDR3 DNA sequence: TGTGCCAGCAGCGCACCGGGACGGTGGGTAGACTATGGCTACACCTTC. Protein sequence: CASSAPGRWVDYGYTF.

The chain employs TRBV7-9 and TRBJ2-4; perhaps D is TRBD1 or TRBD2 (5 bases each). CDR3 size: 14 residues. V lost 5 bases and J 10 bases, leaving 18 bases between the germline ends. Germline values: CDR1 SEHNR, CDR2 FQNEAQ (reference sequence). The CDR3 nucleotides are TGTGCCAGCAGCCCCGGGTCCAGCTGGGGGATTCAGTACTTC. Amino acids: CASSPGSSWGIQYF.

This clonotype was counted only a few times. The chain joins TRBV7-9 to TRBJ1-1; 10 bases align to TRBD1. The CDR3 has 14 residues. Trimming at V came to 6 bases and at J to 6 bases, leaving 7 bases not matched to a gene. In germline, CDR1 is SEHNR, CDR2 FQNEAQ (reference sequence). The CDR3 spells CASRHETGGSEAFF. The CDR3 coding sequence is TGTGCCAGCAGACATGAGACAGGGGGCTCTGAAGCTTTCTTT. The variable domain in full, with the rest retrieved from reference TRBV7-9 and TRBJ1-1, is DTGVSQNPRHKITKRGQNVTFRCDPISEHNRLYWYRQTLGQGPEFLTYFQNEAQLEKSRLLSDRFSAERPKGSFSTLEIQRTEQGDSAMYLCASRHETGGSEAFFGQGTRLTVV.

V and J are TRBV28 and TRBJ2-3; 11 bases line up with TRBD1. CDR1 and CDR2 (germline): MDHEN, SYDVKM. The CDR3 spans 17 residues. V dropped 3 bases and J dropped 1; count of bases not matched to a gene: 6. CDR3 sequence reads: CASSLVGQGARTDTQYF. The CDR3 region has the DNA TGTGCCAGCAGTTTGGTCGGACAGGGGGCGCGCACAGATACGCAGTATTTT.

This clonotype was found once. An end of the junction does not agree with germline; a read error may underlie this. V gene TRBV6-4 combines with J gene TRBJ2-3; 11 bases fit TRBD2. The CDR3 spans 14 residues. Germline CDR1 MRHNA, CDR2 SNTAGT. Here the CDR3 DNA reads TGTGCCGGCAGTCTAGCGGGGGGCCCAGATACGCAGTATTTT. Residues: CAGSLAGGPDTQYF.